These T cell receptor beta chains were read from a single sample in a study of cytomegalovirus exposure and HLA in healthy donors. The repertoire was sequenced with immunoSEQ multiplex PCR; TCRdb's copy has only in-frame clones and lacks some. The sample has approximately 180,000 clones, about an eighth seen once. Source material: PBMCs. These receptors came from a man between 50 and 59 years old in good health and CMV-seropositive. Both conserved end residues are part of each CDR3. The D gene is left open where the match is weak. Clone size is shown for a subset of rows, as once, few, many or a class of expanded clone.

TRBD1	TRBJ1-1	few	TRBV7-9	TGTGCCAGCAGCCTCAGGCGGGACAGGGAGGGTGAAGCTTTCTTT	CASSLRRDREGEAFF
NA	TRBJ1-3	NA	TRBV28	TGTGCCAGCAGTATACAGGGTAGCACTGGAAACACCATATATTTT	CASSIQGSTGNTIYF
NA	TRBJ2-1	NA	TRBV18	TGTGCCAGCTCACCAACCGGAGGGTACAATGAGCAGTTCTTC	CASSPTGGYNEQFF
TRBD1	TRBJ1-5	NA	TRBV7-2	TGTGCCAGCAGCTTATGGACAGGGAATCAGCCCCAGCATTTT	CASSLWTGNQPQHF
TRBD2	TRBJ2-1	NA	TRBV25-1	TGTGCCAGCAGTGAACCCCATACGGGGGGCAATGAGCAGTTCTTC	CASSEPHTGGNEQFF
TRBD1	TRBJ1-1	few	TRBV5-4	TGTGCCAGCAGCTTCGGACCCTCCAGGGGGCTCACTGAAGCTTTCTTT	CASSFGPSRGLTEAFF
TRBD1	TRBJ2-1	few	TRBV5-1	TGCGCCAGCAGGACCGGGACAGGGTCTTACAATGAGCAGTTCTTC	CASRTGTGSYNEQFF
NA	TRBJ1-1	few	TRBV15	TGTGCCACCAGACCGGCGGGGTCAGGAAGCATGAACACTGAAGCTTTCTTT	CATRPAGSGSMNTEAFF
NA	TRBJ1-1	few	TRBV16	TGTGCCAGCAGCCAATCGAACTTAGGTCAGGCAGAAGCTTTCTTT	CASSQSNLGQAEAFF
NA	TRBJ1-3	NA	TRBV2	TGTGCCAGCAGCGCAGTGCGGGCGGCTGGAAACACCATATATTTT	CASSAVRAAGNTIYF
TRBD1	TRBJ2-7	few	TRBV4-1	TGCGCCAGCAGCCAGGGGACAGGGCCAACCTACGAGCAGTACTTC	CASSQGTGPTYEQYF
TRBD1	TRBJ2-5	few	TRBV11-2	TGTGCCAGCAGCTGGGGGACAGGCTTGTTTGAGACCCAGTACTTC	CASSWGTGLFETQYF
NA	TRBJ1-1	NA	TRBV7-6	TGTGCCAGCAGCCCAGGACAGATTGCAAACACTGAAGCTTTCTTT	CASSPGQIANTEAFF
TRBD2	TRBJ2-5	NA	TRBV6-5	TGTGCCAGCAGAGGGCGGGGGAGCTACCAAGAGACCCAGTACTTC	CASRGRGSYQETQYF
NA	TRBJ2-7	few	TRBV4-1	TGCGCCAGCAGCCAAGAAGTGGTGAGGAACGAGCAGTACTTC	CASSQEVVRNEQYF
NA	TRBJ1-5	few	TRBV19	TGTGCCAGTAGTTATCCGAATCAGCCCCAGCATTTT	CASSYPNQPQHF
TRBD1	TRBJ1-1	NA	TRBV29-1	TGCAGCGGCTATGGGGACAGGGGTTACACTGAAGCTTTCTTT	CSGYGDRGYTEAFF
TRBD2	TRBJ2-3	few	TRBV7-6	TGTGCCAGCAGCAGTGGCGGGGGTGGTACAGATACGCAGTATTTT	CASSSGGGGTDTQYF
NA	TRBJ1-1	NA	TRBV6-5	TGTGCCAGCAACCTACCCCCGGGGGCTTTCTTT	CASNLPPGAFF
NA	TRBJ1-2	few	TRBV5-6	TGTGCCAGCAGCTTAGGAGGGCTGCGGTATGGCTACACCTTC	CASSLGGLRYGYTF
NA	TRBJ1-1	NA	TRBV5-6	TGTGCCAGCAGCTTAGTGGCAGGGCCGAGGAACACTGAAGCTTTCTTT	CASSLVAGPRNTEAFF